This section outlines one T cell receptor (beta chain) sequence together with its context. Repertoires were generated with immunoSEQ multiplex PCR, while TCRdb's copy carries only in-frame clones and drops some. Here the sample spans a few hundred thousand clones, more than 85% being singletons. In germline, CDR1 is MGHRA, CDR2 YSYEKL. Trimming took 3 bases from V and 0 from J; bases not matched to a gene: 11. CDR3 size: 18 residues. This entry belongs to a study of shared T cell receptors in the human thymus. Sequenced input: thymocytes. The chain carries TRBV4-1 and TRBJ1-1; 9 bases are a match to TRBD1. This receptor was taken from a human donor. The CDR3 DNA sequence: TGCGCCAGCAGCCATGGGACAGGGTATTCTAACATGAACACTGAAGCTTTCTTT. Translated: CASSHGTGYSNMNTEAFF.